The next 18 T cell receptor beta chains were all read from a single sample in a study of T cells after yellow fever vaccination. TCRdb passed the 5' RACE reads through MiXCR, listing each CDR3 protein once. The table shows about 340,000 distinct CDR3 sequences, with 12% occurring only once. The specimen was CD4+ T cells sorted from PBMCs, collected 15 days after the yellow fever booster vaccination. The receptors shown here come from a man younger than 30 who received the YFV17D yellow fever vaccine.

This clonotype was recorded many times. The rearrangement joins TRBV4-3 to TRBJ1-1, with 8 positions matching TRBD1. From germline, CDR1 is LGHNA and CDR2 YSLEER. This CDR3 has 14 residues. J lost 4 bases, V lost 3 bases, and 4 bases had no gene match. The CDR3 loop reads CASSQRQGSTEAFF. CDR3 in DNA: TGCGCCAGCAGCCAGCGACAGGGGAGCACTGAAGCTTTCTTT.

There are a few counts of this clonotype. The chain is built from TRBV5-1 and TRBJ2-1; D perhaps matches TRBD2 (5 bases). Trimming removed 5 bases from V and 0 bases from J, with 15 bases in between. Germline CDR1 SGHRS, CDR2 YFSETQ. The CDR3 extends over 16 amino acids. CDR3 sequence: CASRRDWQPSYNEQFF. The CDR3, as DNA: TGCGCCAGCAGACGGGATTGGCAGCCCTCCTACAATGAGCAGTTCTTC.

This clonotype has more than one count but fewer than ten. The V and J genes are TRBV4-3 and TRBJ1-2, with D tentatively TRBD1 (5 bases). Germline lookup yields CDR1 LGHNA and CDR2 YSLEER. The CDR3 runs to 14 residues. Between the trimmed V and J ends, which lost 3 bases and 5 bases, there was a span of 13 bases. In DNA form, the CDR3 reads TGCGCCAGCAGCCACGAAACAGGAGATTATGGCTACACCTTC. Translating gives CASSHETGDYGYTF.

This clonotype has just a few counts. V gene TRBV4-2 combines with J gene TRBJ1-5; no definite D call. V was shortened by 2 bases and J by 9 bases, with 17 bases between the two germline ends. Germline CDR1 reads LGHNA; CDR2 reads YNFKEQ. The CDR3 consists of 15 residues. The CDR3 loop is CASSQIGQSMGPQHF. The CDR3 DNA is TGTGCCAGCAGCCAAATCGGGCAGTCGATGGGGCCCCAGCATTTT.

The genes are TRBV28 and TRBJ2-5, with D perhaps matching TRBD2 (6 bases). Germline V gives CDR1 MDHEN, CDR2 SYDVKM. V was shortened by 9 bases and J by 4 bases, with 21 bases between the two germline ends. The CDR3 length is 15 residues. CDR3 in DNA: TGTGCCAGTACTAAAGGGACGGGGCGGGGAGAGACCCAGTACTTC. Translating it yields CASTKGTGRGETQYF.

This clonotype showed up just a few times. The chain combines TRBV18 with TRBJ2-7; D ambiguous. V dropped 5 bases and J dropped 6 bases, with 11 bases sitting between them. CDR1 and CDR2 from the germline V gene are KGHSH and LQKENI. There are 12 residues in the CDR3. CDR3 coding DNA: TGTGCCAGCTCAGTGAACAGCCGCGAGCAGTACGTC. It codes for CASSVNSREQYV.

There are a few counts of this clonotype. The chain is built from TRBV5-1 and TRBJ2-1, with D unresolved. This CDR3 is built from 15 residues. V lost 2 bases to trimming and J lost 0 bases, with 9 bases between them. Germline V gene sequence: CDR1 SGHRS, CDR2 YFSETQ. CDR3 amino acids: CASSFTSPSYNEQFF. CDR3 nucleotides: TGCGCCAGCAGCTTCACAAGCCCCTCCTACAATGAGCAGTTCTTC.

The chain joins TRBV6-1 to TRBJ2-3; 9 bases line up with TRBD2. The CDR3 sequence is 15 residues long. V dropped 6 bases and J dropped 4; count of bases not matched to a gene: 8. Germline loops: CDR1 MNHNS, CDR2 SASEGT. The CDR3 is CASRVAGAGSDTQYF. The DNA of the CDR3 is TGTGCCAGCAGGGTAGCGGGGGCCGGATCAGATACGCAGTATTTT.

CDR3 region: CSARSLAGSRYGKQYF. The CDR3 nucleotides read TGCAGTGCCCGGAGCTTAGCGGGGTCCCGGTATGGAAAGCAGTACTTC. This chain uses TRBV20-1 with TRBJ2-7; 8 nucleotides match TRBD2. Germline V gene sequence: CDR1 DFQATT, CDR2 SNEGSKA (reference sequence). The CDR3 consists of 16 residues. The ends lost 6 bases at V and 8 bases at J; junction bases unmatched: 21.

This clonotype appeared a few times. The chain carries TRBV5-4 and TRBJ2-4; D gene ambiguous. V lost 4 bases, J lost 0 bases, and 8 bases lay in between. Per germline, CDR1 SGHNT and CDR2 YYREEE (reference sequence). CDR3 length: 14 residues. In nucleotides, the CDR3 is TGTGCCAGCAGCACCACAGTAGCCAAAAACATTCAGTACTTC. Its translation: CASSTTVAKNIQYF. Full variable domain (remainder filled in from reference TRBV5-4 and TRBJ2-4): ETGVTQSPTHLIKTRGQQVTLRCSSQSGHNTVSWYQQALGQGPQFIFQYYREEENGRGNFPPRFSGLQFPNYSSELNVNALELDDSALYLCASSTTVAKNIQYFGAGTRLSVL.

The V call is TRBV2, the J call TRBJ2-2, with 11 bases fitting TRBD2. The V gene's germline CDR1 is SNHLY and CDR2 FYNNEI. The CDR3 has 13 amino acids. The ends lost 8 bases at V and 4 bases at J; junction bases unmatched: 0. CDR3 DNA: TGTGCCAGCGGACTAGCGGGCACCGGGGAGCTGTTTTTT. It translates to CASGLAGTGELFF.

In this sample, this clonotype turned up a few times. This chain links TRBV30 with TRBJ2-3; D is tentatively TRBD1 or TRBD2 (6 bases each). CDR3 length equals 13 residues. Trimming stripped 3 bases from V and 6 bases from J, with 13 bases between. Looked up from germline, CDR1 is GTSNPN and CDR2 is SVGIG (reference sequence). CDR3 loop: CAWRVGGRDTQYF. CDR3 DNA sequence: TGTGCCTGGAGGGTGGGGGGCCGGGATACGCAGTATTTT.

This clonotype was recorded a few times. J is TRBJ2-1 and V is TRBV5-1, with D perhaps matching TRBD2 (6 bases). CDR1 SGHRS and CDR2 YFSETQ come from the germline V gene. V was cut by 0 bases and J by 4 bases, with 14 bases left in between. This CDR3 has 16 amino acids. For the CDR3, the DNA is TGCGCCAGCAGCTTGGTTCCGGGGGTGATTTACAATGAGCAGTTCTTC. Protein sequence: CASSLVPGVIYNEQFF.

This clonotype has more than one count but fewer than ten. The CDR3, as DNA: TGCAGTGCCCCTGGGGTGGGGGCAGAGACCCAGTACTTC. This codes for CSAPGVGAETQYF. The chain carries TRBV20-1 and TRBJ2-5; D possibly corresponds to TRBD1 (6 bases). V lost 6 bases and J 4 bases, leaving 15 bases between the germline ends. The V gene's germline CDR1 is DFQATT and CDR2 SNEGSKA (reference sequence). CDR3 size: 13 residues.

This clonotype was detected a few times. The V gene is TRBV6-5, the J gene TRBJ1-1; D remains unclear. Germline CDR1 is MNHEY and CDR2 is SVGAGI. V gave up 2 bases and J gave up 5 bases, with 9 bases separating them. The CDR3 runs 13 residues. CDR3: CASSYGTGTEAFF. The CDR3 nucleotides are TGTGCCAGCAGTTACGGAACGGGGACTGAAGCTTTCTTT.

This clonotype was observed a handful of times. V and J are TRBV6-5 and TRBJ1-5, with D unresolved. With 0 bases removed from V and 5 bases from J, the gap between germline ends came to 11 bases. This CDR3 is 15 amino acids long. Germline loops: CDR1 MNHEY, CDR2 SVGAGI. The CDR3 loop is CASSYSSTVDQPQHF. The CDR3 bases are TGTGCCAGCAGTTACTCGAGTACAGTAGATCAGCCCCAGCATTTT.

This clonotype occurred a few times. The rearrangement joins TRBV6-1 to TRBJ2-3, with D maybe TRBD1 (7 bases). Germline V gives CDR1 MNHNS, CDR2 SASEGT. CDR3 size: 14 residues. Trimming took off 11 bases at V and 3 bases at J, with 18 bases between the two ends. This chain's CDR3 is CASTRGAGTDTQYF. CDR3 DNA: TGTGCCTCCACCAGGGGGGCTGGGACAGATACGCAGTATTTT.

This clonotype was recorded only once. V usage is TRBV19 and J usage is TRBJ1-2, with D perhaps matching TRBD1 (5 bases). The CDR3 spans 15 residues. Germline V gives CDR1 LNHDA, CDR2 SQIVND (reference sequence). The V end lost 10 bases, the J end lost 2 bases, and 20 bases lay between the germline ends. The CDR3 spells CATAPWEGINYGYTF. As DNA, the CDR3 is TGTGCCACGGCCCCCTGGGAGGGGATCAACTATGGCTACACCTTC.